This TCR beta chain derives from a study of cytotoxic CD8 clonotypes in ibrutinib-treated CLL. Findings of the study overall: Clonality went up at the time of ibrutinib response, stayed stable in sustained remission, and later dropped back toward its baseline level at progression.

Points on this clone: What it binds is not known.

Clones were read by immunoSEQ multiplex PCR, and TCRdb kept only the in-frame ones, dropping some. The top ten hold approximately 2% of the sample, which has over 150,000 clones, roughly 77% seen once. The CDR3 is 12 residues long. The germline CDR1 and CDR2 sequences are SQVTM and ANQGSEA. V lost 4 bases to trimming and J lost 2 bases, with 9 bases between them. The sequence derives from a human donor with chronic lymphocytic leukemia. The input for sequencing was PBMCs, taken after 12 months of ibrutinib treatment. The rearrangement links TRBV29-1 to TRBJ2-7; D may be TRBD2 (5 bases). Here the CDR3 reads CSVGGSTYEQYF. In DNA form, the CDR3 reads TGCAGCGTTGGAGGGTCTACCTACGAGCAGTACTTC.